The clone carrying this TCR beta chain was seen once. This specimen comes from a study of blood T cell repertoires in COVID-19. In the study overall: The cDNA or gDNA used as material had been derived from T cells, B-cell-depleted T cells, or PBMCs.

The protocol was immunoSEQ multiplex PCR, while the TCRdb copy is restricted to in-frame clones and leaves out a portion. The sample contains 50,000 or so clones, more than 80% of which appear only once. Trimming took off 4 bases at V and 0 bases at J, with 15 bases between the two ends. The CDR3 has 16 amino acids. Germline lookup yields CDR1 SGHVS and CDR2 FQNEAQ. The chain is built from TRBV7-8 and TRBJ1-2, with TRBD1 as a possible D gene (6 bases). What was sequenced was peripheral blood. The clonotype was recovered from a woman aged 60-75 years with acute or convalescent COVID-19. Here the CDR3 reads CASSSRTATANYGYTF. The CDR3 bases are TGTGCCAGCAGCTCCCGGACAGCAACAGCTAACTATGGCTACACCTTC.